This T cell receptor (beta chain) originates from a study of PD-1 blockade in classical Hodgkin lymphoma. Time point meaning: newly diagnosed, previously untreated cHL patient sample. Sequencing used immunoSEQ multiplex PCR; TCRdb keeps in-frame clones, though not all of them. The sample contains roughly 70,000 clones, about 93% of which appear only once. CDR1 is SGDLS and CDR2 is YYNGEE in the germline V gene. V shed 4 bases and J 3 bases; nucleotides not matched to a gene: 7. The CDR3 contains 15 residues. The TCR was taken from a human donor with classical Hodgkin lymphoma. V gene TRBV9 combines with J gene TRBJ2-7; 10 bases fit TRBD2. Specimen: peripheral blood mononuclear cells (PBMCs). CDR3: CASSLGLADVYEQYF. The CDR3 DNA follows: TGTGCCAGCAGCCTAGGACTAGCGGATGTCTACGAGCAGTACTTC.